This T cell receptor (beta chain) originates from a study of CD8 T cells in Susac syndrome. In germline, CDR1 is SGHAT, CDR2 FQNNGV. The CDR3 loop spans 14 amino acids. V shed 5 bases and J 4 bases; nucleotides not matched to a gene: 5. With random hexamers, reverse transcription was performed on 0.5 to 1 ug of RNA. Coverage of TCR beta CDR3 amplification by immunoSEQ multiplex PCR extended to 54 Vbeta and 13 Jbeta. In TCRdb, the immunoSEQ multiplex PCR reads were re-called with MiXCR into one record per CDR3 protein. The sample yields about 25,000 distinct CDR3 sequences, 85% to 95% seen once. This receptor was obtained from a human donor in good health. Material: CD8+ T cells from PBMCs. V gene TRBV11-2 combines with J gene TRBJ2-4; 7 nucleotides agree with TRBD1. CDR3 DNA sequence: TGTGCCAGCAGCGCTTGGGACAGAAAAAACATTCAGTACTTC. Its translation: CASSAWDRKNIQYF.